This T cell receptor (beta chain) originates from a study of blood T cell repertoires in COVID-19 (dated by TCRdb to about 2020). Regarding the study in general: Collaborator samples came from the United States, Italy and Spain and covered acute and convalescent phases of COVID-19. Samples came from the ongoing ImmuneRACE study (first 160 participants) plus 1,254 subjects from 6 global collaborators. Where HLA class I and class II types were available, the types were taken from metadata supplied by the sample provider, not from assay-based typing. The dataset comprised deeply sampled blood TCRbeta repertoires from subjects exposed to, actively infected with, or recovered from COVID-19. The repertoires were made available in a free public database intended to serve as a resource for research on the immune response to SARS-CoV-2. A de-identified subject ID, COVID-19 status, age in years and sex were almost always included in the sample metadata. The prospective study material was composed of cDNA or gDNA derived from T cells, B-cell-depleted T cells, or PBMCs. The paper's findings and limits, for the study overall: Clinical and demographic metadata were provided uncurated, with the amount varying by source and participant.

TCRbeta CDR3 regions were amplified from genomic DNA using the immunoSEQ Assay, a bias-controlled multiplex PCR. Under the source paper's analysis protocol: Within the assay, amplification of reference gene primers was used to estimate how many nucleated cells each sample contained. To quantify the absolute abundance of each unique TCRbeta CDR3 rearrangement, sequence reads were collapsed and filtered. For each sample, productive Simpson clonality was calculated as the square root of Simpson's diversity index over productive rearrangements. The table comes from immuneACCESS by way of TCRdb, which keeps in-frame sequences with V and J called. Part of the clones is missing from these tables; in studies checked, under half for an unresolved V gene and the rest for unknown reasons. Clone size and V and J calls were adopted from that table, with D and trimming inferred from the DNA. This sample is represented by 100,000 to 150,000 clones; 85% to 90% of them were singletons. The top ten hold roughly 2.2% of the sample.

The collaborating institutions used their own protocols to collect whole blood in K2EDTA tubes. For TCRbeta analysis, collaborators shipped samples as frozen whole blood, isolated PBMCs, or DNA extracted from either of those sample types. Note on this clone: Its antigen is unknown. No base quality values were provided; no much bigger clone lies one nucleotide off.

Taken from cysteine to phenylalanine, the CDR3 has 15 residues. Only the CDR3 part of the read is kept: 45 bases, read in frame from the first base. Trimming leaves V shorter by 6 bases and J shorter by 6 bases, with the junction holding 13 bases beyond the gene matches. As encoded in the germline V gene, CDR1 is MNHEY while CDR2 is SVGAGI. Material: peripheral blood. The chain is assembled from TRBV6-5 and TRBJ2-7; TRBD1 aligns with 8 central bases. This TCR derives from a man between 65 and 85 years old with active COVID-19. The sequence in DNA is TGTGCCAGCAGACCCCGGGGACAGGTCGAGGGCGAGCAGTACTTC. The resulting protein is CASRPRGQVEGEQYF.